This T cell receptor (beta chain) was identified during a study of blood T cell repertoires in COVID-19. Study at large: Acute and convalescent COVID-19 samples came from the United States, Italy and Spain. Nucleic acid was either cDNA or gDNA, and it came from T cells, B-cell-depleted T cells, or PBMCs.

Per the study methods: Scientists estimated how many nucleated cells there were by amplifying reference gene primers. The table came from immunoSEQ multiplex PCR; TCRdb's copy has only in-frame clones and leaves some out. From that table come the V and J calls and clone size; the DNA was used to work out D and trimming. The sample lists about 120,000 clones; 85% were seen once. In its sample, this clone was seen a few times. This CDR3 has 17 residues. Sequenced material: peripheral blood. The V and J genes are TRBV21-1 and TRBJ1-5. TRBV21-1 is designated a pseudogene. The TCR comes from a man older than 75 with active or convalescent COVID-19. CDR3 sequence: CASSKCGGYSRDQPQHF. Written as DNA, the CDR3 is TGTGCCAGCAGCAAATGCGGGGGATACAGTCGGGATCAGCCCCAGCATTTT.